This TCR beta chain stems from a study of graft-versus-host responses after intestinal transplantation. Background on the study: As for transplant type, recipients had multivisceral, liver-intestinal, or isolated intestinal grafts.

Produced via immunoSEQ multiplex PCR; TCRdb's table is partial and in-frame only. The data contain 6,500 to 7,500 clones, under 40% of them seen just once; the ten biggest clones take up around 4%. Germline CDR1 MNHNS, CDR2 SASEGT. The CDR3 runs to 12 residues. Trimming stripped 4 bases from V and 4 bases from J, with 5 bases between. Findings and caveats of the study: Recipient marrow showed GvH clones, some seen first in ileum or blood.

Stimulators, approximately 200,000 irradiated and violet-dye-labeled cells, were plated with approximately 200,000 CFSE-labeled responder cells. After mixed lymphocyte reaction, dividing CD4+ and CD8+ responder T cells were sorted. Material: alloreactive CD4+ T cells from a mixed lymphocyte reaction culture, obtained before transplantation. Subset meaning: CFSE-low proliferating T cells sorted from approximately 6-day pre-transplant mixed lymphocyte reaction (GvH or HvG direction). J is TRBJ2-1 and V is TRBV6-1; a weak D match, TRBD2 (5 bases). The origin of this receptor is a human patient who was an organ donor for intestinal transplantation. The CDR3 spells CASSGTYNEQFF. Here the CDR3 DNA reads TGTGCCAGCAGTGGGACTTACAATGAGCAGTTCTTC.